This paragraph reports one T cell receptor beta chain. The antigen remains unidentified. In the PCR, 60 Vbeta and 13 Jbeta primers were used. The assay was immunoSEQ multiplex PCR, and TCRdb's table has in-frame clones only and misses some. The sample gives around 140,000 clones, 70% to 85% of which show up once; approximately 2.4% is in the top ten. The data were taken from a study of cytomegalovirus exposure and HLA in healthy donors. Study findings and constraints: Later analysis identified some 16,000 TCR beta sequences associated with HLA alleles, using a false discovery rate threshold of 0.05. The study listed approximately 160 cytomegalovirus-associated TCR beta chains. TCR beta V- and J-gene trimming, according to a later analysis, was linked to a missense DCLRE1C variant.

Germline V lookup: CDR1 MNHEY, CDR2 SVGAGI. Unmatched junction bases numbered 8, after V lost 8 bases and J lost 3 bases. The CDR3 has 14 residues. The specimen was PBMCs. The TCR sequence derives from a male donor in good health and CMV-seronegative. The gene calls are TRBV6-5 and TRBJ2-7; the match to TRBD1 covers 9 bases. CDR3 in amino acids: CASSRTGEGYEQYF. The DNA of the CDR3 is TGTGCCAGCTCCCGGACAGGGGAAGGCTACGAGCAGTACTTC.